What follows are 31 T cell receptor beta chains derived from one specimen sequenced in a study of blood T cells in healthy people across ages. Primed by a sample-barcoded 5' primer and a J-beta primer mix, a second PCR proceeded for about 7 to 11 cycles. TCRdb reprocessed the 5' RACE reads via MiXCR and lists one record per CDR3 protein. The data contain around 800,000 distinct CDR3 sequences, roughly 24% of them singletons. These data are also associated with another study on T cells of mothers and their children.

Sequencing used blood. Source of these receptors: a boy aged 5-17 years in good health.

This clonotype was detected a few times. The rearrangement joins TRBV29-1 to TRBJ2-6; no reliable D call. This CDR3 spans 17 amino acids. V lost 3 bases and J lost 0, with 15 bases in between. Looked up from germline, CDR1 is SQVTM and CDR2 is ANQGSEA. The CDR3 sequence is CSVDASKGRSGANVLTF. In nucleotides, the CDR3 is TGCAGCGTTGACGCCAGTAAGGGCCGCTCTGGGGCCAACGTCCTGACTTTC.

Here the CDR3 DNA reads TGTGCCAGCAGCTTAGTACTAGCGGGGAGAGATGAGCAGTTCTTC. This translates into CASSLVLAGRDEQFF. This sequence joins TRBV7-8 and TRBJ2-1; 10 bases match TRBD2. Trimming at V came to 1 base and at J to 8 bases, leaving 5 bases not matched to a gene. The CDR3 sequence is 15 residues long. Germline V gene sequence: CDR1 SGHVS, CDR2 FQNEAQ.

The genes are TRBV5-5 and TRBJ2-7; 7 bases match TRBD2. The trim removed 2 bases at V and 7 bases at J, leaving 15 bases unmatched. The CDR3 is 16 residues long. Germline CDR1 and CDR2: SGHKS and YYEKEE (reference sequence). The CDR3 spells CASSFLTSPNGREQYF. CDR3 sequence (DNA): TGTGCCAGCAGCTTTTTGACTAGCCCAAACGGGAGGGAGCAGTACTTC.

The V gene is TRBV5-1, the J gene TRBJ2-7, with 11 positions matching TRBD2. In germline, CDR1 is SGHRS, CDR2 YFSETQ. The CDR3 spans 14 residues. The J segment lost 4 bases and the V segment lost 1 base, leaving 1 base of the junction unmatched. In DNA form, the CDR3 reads TGCGCCAGCAGCTTGAGACTAGCGGGGTACGAGCAGTACTTC. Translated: CASSLRLAGYEQYF.

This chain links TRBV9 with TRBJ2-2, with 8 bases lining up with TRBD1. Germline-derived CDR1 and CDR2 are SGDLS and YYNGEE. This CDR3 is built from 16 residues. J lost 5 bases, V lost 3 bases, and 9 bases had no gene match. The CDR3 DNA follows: TGTGCCAGCAGCGCGCGGACAGGGTTAGGAACCGGGGAGCTGTTTTTT. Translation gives CASSARTGLGTGELFF.

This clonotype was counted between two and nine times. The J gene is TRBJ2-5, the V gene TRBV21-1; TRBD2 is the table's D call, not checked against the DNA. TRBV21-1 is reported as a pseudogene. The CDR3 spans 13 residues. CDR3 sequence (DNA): TGTGCCAGCAGCTATGGACTGGAAGAGACCCAGTACTTC. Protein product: CASSYGLEETQYF.

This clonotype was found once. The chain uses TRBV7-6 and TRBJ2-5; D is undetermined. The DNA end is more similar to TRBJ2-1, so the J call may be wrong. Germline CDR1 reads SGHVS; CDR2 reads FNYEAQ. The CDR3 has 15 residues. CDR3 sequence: CASSSRKFFFNEQFF. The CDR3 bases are TGTGCCAGCAGCTCCCGGAAATTCTTTTTTAATGAGCAGTTCTTC.

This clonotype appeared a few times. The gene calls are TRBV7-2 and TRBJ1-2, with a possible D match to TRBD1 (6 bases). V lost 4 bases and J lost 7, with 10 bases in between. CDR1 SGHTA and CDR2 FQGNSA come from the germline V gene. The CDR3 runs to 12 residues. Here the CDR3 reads CASSYDRSGYTF. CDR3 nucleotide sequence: TGTGCCAGCAGCTATGACAGGTCTGGCTACACCTTC.

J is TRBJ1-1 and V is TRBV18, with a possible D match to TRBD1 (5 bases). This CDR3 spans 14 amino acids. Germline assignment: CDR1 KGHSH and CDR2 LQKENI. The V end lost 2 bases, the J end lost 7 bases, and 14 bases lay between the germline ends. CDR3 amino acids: CASSPGEGEGEAFF. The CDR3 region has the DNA TGTGCCAGCTCACCAGGGGAAGGGGAGGGTGAAGCTTTCTTT.

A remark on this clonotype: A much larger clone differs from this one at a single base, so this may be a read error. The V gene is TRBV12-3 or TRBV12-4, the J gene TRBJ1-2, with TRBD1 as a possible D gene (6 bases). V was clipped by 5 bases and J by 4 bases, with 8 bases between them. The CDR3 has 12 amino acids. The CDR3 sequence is CASSRQVYGYTF. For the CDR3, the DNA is TGTGCCAGCAGTCGACAGGTCTATGGCTACACCTTC.

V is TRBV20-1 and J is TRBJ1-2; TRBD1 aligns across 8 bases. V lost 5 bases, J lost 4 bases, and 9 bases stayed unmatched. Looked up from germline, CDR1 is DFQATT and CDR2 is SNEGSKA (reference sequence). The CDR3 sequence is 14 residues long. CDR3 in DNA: TGCAGTGCTCGCGGACAGGGCTTAATCTATGGCTACACCTTC. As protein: CSARGQGLIYGYTF.

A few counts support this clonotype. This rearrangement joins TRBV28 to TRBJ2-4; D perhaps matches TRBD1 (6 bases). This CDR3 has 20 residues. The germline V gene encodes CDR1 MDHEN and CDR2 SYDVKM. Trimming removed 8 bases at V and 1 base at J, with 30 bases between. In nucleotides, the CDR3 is TGTGCCAGCCCCCCAGTGAGTGGGACACTGCCCGATAAGGCCAAAAACATTCAGTACTTC. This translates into CASPPVSGTLPDKAKNIQYF.

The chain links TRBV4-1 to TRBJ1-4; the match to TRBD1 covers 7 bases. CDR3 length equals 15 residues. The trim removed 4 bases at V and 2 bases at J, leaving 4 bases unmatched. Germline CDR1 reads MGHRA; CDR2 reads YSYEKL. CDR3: CASSRGGGTNEKLFF. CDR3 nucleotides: TGCGCCAGCAGCCGGGGAGGGGGCACTAATGAAAAACTGTTTTTT.

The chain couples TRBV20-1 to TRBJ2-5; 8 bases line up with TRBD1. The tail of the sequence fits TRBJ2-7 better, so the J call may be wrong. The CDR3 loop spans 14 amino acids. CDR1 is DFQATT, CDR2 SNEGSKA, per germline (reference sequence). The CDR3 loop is CSAINRGIHYEQYF. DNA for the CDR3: TGCAGTGCTATAAACAGGGGGATTCACTACGAGCAGTACTTC.

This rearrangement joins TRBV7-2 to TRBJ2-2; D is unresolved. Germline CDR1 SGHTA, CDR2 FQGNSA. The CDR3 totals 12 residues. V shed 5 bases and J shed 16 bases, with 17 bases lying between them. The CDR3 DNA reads TGTGCCAGCAGCCAAGTTAGGAACCAAAAGTTTTTT. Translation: CASSQVRNQKFF.

The chain's CDR3 is CASSRTVDSYEQYF. In DNA form, the CDR3 reads TGCGCCAGCAGCCGGACAGTAGACTCCTACGAGCAGTACTTC. The chain uses TRBV4-1 and TRBJ2-5, with D perhaps matching TRBD1 (6 bases). With the DNA end fitting TRBJ2-7 better, the J assignment may be wrong. There are 14 residues in the CDR3. From germline, CDR1 is MGHRA and CDR2 YSYEKL.

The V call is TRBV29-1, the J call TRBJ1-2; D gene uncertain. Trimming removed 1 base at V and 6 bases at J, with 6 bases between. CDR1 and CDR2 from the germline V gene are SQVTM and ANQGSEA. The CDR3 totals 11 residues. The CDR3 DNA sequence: TGCAGCGTTGAAGGCGGGGATGGCTACACCTTC. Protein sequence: CSVEGGDGYTF.

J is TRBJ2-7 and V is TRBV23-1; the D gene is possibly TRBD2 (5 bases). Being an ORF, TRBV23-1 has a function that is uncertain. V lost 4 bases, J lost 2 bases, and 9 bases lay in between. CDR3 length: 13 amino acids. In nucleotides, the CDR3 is TGCGCCAGCAGTCGAGGGTCTACCTACGAGCAGTACTTC. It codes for CASSRGSTYEQYF.

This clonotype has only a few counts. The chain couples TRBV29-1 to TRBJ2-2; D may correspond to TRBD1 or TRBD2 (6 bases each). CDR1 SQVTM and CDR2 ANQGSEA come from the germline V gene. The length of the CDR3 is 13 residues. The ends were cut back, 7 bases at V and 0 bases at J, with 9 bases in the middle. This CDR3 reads CSAGAANTGELFF. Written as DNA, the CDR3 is TGCAGCGCGGGGGCAGCGAACACCGGGGAGCTGTTTTTT.

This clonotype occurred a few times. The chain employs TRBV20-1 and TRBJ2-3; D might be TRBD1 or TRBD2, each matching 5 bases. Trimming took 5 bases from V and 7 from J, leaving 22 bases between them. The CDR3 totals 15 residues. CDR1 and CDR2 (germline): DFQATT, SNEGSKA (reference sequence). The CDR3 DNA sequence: TGCAGTGCTTCCCCGGGGCTCCCGGGGCGGCATACGCAGTATTTT. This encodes CSASPGLPGRHTQYF.

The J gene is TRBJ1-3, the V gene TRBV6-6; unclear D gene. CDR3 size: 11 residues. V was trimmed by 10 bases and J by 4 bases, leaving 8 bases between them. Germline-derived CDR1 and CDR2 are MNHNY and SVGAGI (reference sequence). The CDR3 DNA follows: TGTGCCATCCGGGCGGGAAACACCATATATTTT. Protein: CAIRAGNTIYF.

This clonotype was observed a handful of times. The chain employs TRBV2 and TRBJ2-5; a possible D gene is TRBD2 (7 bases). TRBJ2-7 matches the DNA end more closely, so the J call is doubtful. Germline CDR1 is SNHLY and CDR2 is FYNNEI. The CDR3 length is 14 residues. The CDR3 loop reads CASSGGGGSYEQYF. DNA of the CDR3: TGTGCCAGCAGTGGAGGGGGGGGCAGCTACGAGCAGTACTTC.

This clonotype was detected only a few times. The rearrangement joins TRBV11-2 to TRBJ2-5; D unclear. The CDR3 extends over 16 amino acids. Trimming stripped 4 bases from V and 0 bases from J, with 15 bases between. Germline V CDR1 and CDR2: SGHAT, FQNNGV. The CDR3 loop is CASSYKRTGNQETQYF. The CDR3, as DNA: TGTGCCAGCAGCTATAAAAGGACCGGCAACCAAGAGACCCAGTACTTC.

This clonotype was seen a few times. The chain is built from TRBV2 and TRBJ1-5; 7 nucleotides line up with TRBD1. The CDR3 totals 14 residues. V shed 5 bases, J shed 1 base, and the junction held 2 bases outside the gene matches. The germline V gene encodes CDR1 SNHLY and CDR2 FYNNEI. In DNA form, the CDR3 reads TGTGCCAGCAGTCGGGACAGCAGCAATCAGCCCCAGCATTTT. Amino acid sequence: CASSRDSSNQPQHF.

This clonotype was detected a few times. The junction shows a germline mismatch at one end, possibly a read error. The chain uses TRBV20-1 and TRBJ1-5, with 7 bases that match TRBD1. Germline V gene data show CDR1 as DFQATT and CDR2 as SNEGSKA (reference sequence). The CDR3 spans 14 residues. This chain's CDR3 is CSAREDRNNQPQHF. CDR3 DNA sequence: TGCAGTGCTCGAGAGGACAGGAACAATCAGCCCCAGCATTTT.

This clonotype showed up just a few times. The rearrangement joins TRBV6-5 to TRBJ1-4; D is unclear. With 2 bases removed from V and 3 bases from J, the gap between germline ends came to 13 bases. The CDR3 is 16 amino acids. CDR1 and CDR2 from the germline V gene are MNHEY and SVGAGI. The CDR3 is CASSYRDRVPNEKLFF. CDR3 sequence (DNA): TGTGCCAGCAGTTACCGTGACCGAGTCCCTAATGAAAAACTGTTTTTT.

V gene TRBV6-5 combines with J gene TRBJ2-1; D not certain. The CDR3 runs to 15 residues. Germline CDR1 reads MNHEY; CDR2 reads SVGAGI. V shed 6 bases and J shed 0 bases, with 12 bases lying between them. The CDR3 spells CASSLPQFSYNEQFF. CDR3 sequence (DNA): TGTGCCAGCAGCCTACCACAGTTCTCCTACAATGAGCAGTTCTTC.

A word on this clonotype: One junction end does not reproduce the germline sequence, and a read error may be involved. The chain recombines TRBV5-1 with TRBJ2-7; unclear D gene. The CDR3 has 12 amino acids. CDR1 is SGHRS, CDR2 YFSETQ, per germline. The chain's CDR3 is CASSLNSNEQYF. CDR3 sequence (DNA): TGCGCCAGCAGCTTGAACTCCAACGAGCAGTACTTC. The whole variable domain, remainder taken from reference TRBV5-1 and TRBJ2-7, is KAGVTQTPRYLIKTRGQQVTLSCSPISGHRSVSWYQQTPGQGLQFLFEYFSETQRNKGNFPGRFSGRQFSNSRSEMNVSTLELGDSALYLCASSLNSNEQYFGPGTRLTVT.

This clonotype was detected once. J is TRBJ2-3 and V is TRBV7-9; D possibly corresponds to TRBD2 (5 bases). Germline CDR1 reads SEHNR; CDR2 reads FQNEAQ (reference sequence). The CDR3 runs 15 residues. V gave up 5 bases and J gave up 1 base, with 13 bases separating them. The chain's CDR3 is CASSQVSGRTDTQYF. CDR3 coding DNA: TGTGCCAGCAGCCAGGTCAGCGGCCGCACAGATACGCAGTATTTT.

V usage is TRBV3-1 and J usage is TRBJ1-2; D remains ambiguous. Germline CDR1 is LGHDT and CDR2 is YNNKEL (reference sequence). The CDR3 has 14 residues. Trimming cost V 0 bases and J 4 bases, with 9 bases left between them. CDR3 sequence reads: CASSQDGEPYGYTF. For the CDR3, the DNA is TGTGCCAGCAGCCAAGATGGAGAACCCTATGGCTACACCTTC.

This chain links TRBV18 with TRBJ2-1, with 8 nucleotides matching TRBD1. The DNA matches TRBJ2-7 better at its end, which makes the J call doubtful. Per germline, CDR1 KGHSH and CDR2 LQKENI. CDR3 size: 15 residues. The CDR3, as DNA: TGTGCCAGCTCACCCGGGCAGGGGGCGCTATATGAGCAGTACGTC. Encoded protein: CASSPGQGALYEQYV.